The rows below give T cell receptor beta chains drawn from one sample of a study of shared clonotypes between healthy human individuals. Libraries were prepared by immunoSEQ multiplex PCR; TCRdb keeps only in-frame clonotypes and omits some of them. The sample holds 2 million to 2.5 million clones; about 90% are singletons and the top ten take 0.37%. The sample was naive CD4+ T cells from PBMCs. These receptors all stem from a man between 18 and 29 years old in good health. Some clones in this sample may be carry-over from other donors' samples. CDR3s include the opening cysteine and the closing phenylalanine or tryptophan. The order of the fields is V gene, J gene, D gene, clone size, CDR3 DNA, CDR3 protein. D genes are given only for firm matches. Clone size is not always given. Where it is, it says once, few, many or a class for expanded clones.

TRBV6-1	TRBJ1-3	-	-	TGTGCCAGCAGTGAACCGGGGGCGTTAAACACCATATATTTT	CASSEPGALNTIYF
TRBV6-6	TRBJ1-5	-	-	TGTGCCAGCAGTTGGAACAGTATAAGCAATCAGCCCCAGCATTTT	CASSWNSISNQPQHF
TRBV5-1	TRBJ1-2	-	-	TGCGCCAGCAGCCCGACAGCCGCTAACTATGGCTACACCTTC	CASSPTAANYGYTF
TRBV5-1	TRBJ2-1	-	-	TGCGCCAGCAGCGCCCTCCAGGCCTACAATGAGCAGTTCTTC	CASSALQAYNEQFF
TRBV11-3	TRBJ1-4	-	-	TGTGCCAGCAGCTTAGAAATACTCCAGGGGAGGGATGAAAAACTGTTTTTT	CASSLEILQGRDEKLFF
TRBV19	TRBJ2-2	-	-	TGTGCCAGTAGTATAGCCAGGTCCGGGGAGCTGTTTTTT	CASSIARSGELFF
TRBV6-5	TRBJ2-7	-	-	TGTGCCAGCAGTTCTCAGGTATTCGAGCAGTACTTC	CASSSQVFEQYF
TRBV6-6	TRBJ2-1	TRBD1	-	TGTGCCAGCAGTTACTTGAGCGTTGGACAGGGACAGTTCTTC	CASSYLSVGQGQFF
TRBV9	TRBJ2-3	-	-	TGTGCCAGCAGCCTCCGACTACGAGCAGATACGCAGTATTTT	CASSLRLRADTQYF
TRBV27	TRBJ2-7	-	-	TGTGCCAGCAGTTTAAGCCAGCAGGGTATACCCTACGAGCAGTACTTC	CASSLSQQGIPYEQYF
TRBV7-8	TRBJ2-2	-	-	TGTGCCAGCAGCTTTGACGGGGAGCTGTTTTTT	CASSFDGELFF
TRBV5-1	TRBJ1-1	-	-	TGCGCCAGCAGCCCCGGTAGGGGGGCGAACACTGAAGCTTTCTTT	CASSPGRGANTEAFF
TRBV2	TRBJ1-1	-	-	TGTGCCAGCATCGAAGGTTTGAACACTGAAGCTTTCTTT	CASIEGLNTEAFF
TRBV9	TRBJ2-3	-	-	TGTGCCAGCAGCGTAGCTCCTCCAGATACGCAGTATTTT	CASSVAPPDTQYF
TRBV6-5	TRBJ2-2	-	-	TGTGCCAGCAGGAGTAGTCACACCGGGGAGCTGTTTTTT	CASRSSHTGELFF
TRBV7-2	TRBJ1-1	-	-	TGTGCCAGCAGCTTGGTCGCAGGGTACACTGAAGCTTTCTTT	CASSLVAGYTEAFF
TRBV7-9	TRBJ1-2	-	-	TGTGCCAGCAGCTTAGTGGGACCTGAGGGCTACACCTTC	CASSLVGPEGYTF
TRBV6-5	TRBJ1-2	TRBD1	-	TGTGCCAGCAGGGGGACAGGAAACTATGGCTACACCTTC	CASRGTGNYGYTF
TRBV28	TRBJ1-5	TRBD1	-	TGTGCCAGCAGTATAAACCGGGACAGGGGATTGCAGCCCCAGCATTTT	CASSINRDRGLQPQHF
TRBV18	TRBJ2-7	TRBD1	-	TGTGCCAGCTCGCCGAGTCCCGGGACAGGGGTTGGCGACGAGCAGTACTTC	CASSPSPGTGVGDEQYF
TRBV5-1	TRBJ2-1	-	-	TGCGCCAGCAGCCCCCGGGACACCTTCGACAATGAGCAGTTCTTC	CASSPRDTFDNEQFF
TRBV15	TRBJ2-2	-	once	TGTGCCACCAGCAGAGCCGCTAGCAGTAACACCGGGGAGCTGTTTTTT	CATSRAASSNTGELFF
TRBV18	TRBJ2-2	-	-	TGTGCCAGCTCACCCCGGACGACCCCGAACACCGGGGAGCTGTTTTTT	CASSPRTTPNTGELFF
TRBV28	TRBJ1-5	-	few	TGTGCCGTTGCGCAGCCCCAGCATTTT	CAVAQPQHF
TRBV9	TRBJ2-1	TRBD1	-	TGTGCCAGCAGCGTAGGGGACAGGGTTAAAGATGAGCAGTTCTTC	CASSVGDRVKDEQFF
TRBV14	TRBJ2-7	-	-	TGTGCCAGCAGCCAAGAATGGCCAGCAACCTACGAGCAGTACTTC	CASSQEWPATYEQYF
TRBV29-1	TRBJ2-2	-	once	TGCAGCGTTGAAGAGGGGACCAGGCGGAGGAACACCGGGGAGCTGTTTTTT	CSVEEGTRRRNTGELFF
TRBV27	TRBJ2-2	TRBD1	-	TGTGCCAGCAGTTTATCACAGGGGGCCGGGGAGCTGTTTTTT	CASSLSQGAGELFF
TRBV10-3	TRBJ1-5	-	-	TGTGCCATCAGTGAGCAAATAGGGGGACAGCCCCAGCATTTT	CAISEQIGGQPQHF
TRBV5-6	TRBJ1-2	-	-	TGTGCCAGCAGTTCACAGGGACGCGGCTACACCTTC	CASSSQGRGYTF
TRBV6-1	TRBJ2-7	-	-	TGTGCCAGCAGCCCGATTGATCGGCTCGGGCAGTACTTC	CASSPIDRLGQYF
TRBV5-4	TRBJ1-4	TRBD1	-	TGTGCCAGCAGCCGAGGTACAGGGGGCGAGGAAAAACTGTTTTTT	CASSRGTGGEEKLFF
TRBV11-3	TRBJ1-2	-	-	TGTGCCAGCAGCAGGAGAGGGAGTAGCTACACCTTC	CASSRRGSSYTF
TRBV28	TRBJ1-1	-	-	TGTGCCAGCAGGCCCGGGGGGGCGGTGAACACTGAAGCTTTCTTT	CASRPGGAVNTEAFF
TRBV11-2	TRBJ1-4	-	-	TGTGCCAGCAGCTCTACACCAACTAATGAAAAACTGTTTTTT	CASSSTPTNEKLFF
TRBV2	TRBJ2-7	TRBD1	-	TGTGCCAGCCATTACAGGGGTGGATCCGAGCAGTACTTC	CASHYRGGSEQYF
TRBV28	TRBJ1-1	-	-	TGTGCCAGCAGTTTAGCGGCAGGGTTGAACACTGAAGCTTTCTTT	CASSLAAGLNTEAFF
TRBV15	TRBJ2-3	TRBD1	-	TGTGCCACCAGCAGGGGACAGGGGTACTTCGGAGATACGCAGTATTTT	CATSRGQGYFGDTQYF